The 10 T cell receptor beta chains given below trace back to one sample, sequenced in a study of tumor-infiltrating lymphocytes in primary liver carcinoma. Making TCR beta cDNA involved approximately 480 ng total RNA and a constant-region primer. It was through three nested multiplex PCR rounds of slightly modified ARM-PCR that TCR beta libraries arose. Researchers ran the first two PCR rounds for 10 cycles each with TRBV1-TRBV30 forward primers and a C-beta reverse primer. TCRdb reprocessed the multiplex PCR reads with MiXCR, giving one entry per CDR3 protein. The sample contains hundreds of thousands of distinct CDR3 sequences, less than 75% of which appear only once. Both blood RNA, taken from unsorted whole blood, and germline DNA were extracted. The sequencing input was peripheral blood. The receptors originated from a man aged 40-50 years with primary liver carcinoma and hepatitis B virus infection.

The chain couples TRBV28 to TRBJ1-1; tentative D call: TRBD1 (6 bases). CDR3 length: 15 residues. The V gene's germline CDR1 is MDHEN and CDR2 SYDVKM. Trimming stripped 6 bases from V and 0 bases from J, with 14 bases between. DNA of the CDR3: TGTGCCAGCAGGGGTCCCGGGACAATGAACACTGAAGCTTTCTTT. Residues: CASRGPGTMNTEAFF.

CDR3 in amino acids: CATSDLKWTQYF. CDR3 DNA sequence: TGTGCCACCAGTGATTTGAAGTGGACGCAGTATTTT. This sequence joins TRBV24-1 and TRBJ2-3; D unclear. V lost 0 bases and J 9 bases, leaving 6 bases between the germline ends. CDR1 is KGHDR and CDR2 is SFDVKD in the germline V gene. This CDR3 has 12 amino acids.

The table lists this clonotype with many counts. The rearrangement joins TRBV6-5 to TRBJ1-2, with D unclear. CDR1 is MNHEY and CDR2 is SVGAGI in the germline V gene. This CDR3 region has 15 residues. Trimming cost V 5 bases and J 0 bases, with 13 bases left between them. Written as DNA, the CDR3 is TGTGCCAGCAGTGGCGAGACACAACCTAACTATGGCTACACCTTC. This translates into CASSGETQPNYGYTF.

The V and J genes are TRBV11-2 and TRBJ1-1, with TRBD1 matching over 9 bases. Looked up from germline, CDR1 is SGHAT and CDR2 is FQNNGV. With V trimmed by 5 bases and J by 4 bases, 17 bases remained unmatched. This CDR3 spans 18 amino acids. CDR3 residues: CASSILPGQGASATEAFF. CDR3 bases: TGTGCCAGCAGCATACTACCGGGACAGGGTGCTTCAGCCACTGAAGCTTTCTTT.

For this clonotype: Its ends do not fully match the called genes, so a read error is possible. V usage is TRBV28 and J usage is TRBJ2-3; 8 bases are shared with TRBD1. CDR1 MDHEN and CDR2 SYDVKM come from the germline V gene. CDR3 length: 13 residues. The CDR3 region is CASSQGAEDMQYF. CDR3 DNA: TGTGCCAGCAGTCAGGGGGCGGAAGATATGCAGTATTTT. Complete variable domain (other parts from reference TRBV28 and TRBJ2-3): DVKVTQSSRYLVKRTGEKVFLECVQDMDHENMFWYRQDPGLGLRLIYFSYDVKMKEKGDIPEGYSVSREKKERFSLILESASTNQTSMYLCASSQGAEDMQYFGPGTRLTVL.

This clonotype has only a few counts. The chain has TRBV5-4 and TRBJ1-1; D remains ambiguous. V was trimmed by 0 bases and J by 2 bases, leaving 14 bases between them. Per germline, CDR1 SGHNT and CDR2 YYREEE (reference sequence). The CDR3 has 16 residues. CDR3 region: CASSLDVVTLNTEAFF. CDR3 DNA: TGTGCCAGCAGCTTGGATGTCGTGACACTAAACACTGAAGCTTTCTTT.

Turning to this clonotype: This may arise from a read error, as a much more abundant clone is one base away. The J gene is TRBJ2-2, the V gene TRBV12-3 or TRBV12-4; tentatively, D is TRBD1 or TRBD2 (5 bases each). Trimming took 4 bases from V and 1 from J, leaving 25 bases between them. The CDR3 is 20 residues long. CDR3: CASSSPVNGGDRRNTGELFF. For the CDR3, the DNA is TGTGCCAGCAGTTCACCCGTTAATGGGGGAGACCGACGGAACACCGGGGAGCTGTTTTTT.

Regarding this clonotype: One end of the junction is discordant with germline, which a read error may explain. The CDR3 is CAISLDKGAEGNEQFF. CDR3 bases: TGTGCCATCAGCTTAGATAAGGGGGCTGAGGGAAATGAGCAGTTCTTC. The chain recombines TRBV11-2 with TRBJ2-1; 7 bases line up with TRBD1. The CDR3 is 16 residues long. The germline V gene has CDR1 SGHAT and CDR2 FQNNGV.

This clonotype was found once. Germline is not matched at one junction end, which may reflect a read error. V is TRBV6-2 or TRBV6-3 and J is TRBJ2-3; 8 bases align to TRBD2. Germline lookup yields CDR1 MNHEY and CDR2 SVGEGT. The CDR3 covers 17 residues. The CDR3 DNA follows: TGTGCCGGCAGTTACCGACCGGGACTAGACCTCACAGATACGCAGTATTTT. Protein product: CAGSYRPGLDLTDTQYF.

This clonotype is medium-sized in the sample. The V call is TRBV11-3, the J call TRBJ2-7, with 8 nucleotides matching TRBD1. The CDR3 loop spans 13 amino acids. Per the germline V gene, CDR1 is SGHNT and CDR2 is YENEEA. With 8 bases clipped from V and 5 bases from J, the junction kept 8 bases outside the gene matches. As DNA, the CDR3 is TGTGCCAGCGGGAAAGGACAGGGCCACGAGCAGTACTTC. Protein product: CASGKGQGHEQYF. The variable domain in full, with the rest retrieved from reference TRBV11-3 and TRBJ2-7, is EAGVVQSPRYKIIEKKQPVAFWCNPISGHNTLYWYLQNLGQGPELLIRYENEEAVDDSQLPKDRFSAERLKGVDSTLKIQPAELGDSAVYLCASGKGQGHEQYFGPGTRLTVT.